These T cell receptor beta chains were read from a single sample in a study of shared clonotypes between healthy human individuals. TCRdb keeps only in-frame clones here, not all; method: immunoSEQ multiplex PCR. The repertoire holds roughly 2 million clones, with over 85% as singletons. Input material: naive CD4+ T cells sorted from blood. The receptors were gathered from a young man in good health. CDR3s include the opening cysteine and the closing phenylalanine or tryptophan. A D gene is named only where the DNA matches it firmly. Some rows mark clone size as missing; the rest say once, few, many or name a class of expanded clone.

clone_size: NA
v_call: TRBV6-1
j_call: TRBJ2-7
d_call: TRBD1
cdr3_nt: TGTGCCAGCAGTGAGCAGGGGGCGGACGAGCAGTACTTC
cdr3_aa: CASSEQGADEQYF

clone_size: NA
v_call: TRBV6-1
j_call: TRBJ2-5
d_call: NA
cdr3_nt: TGTGCCAGCAGTGAATCCTCTGGGACCCAGTACTTC
cdr3_aa: CASSESSGTQYF

clone_size: NA
v_call: TRBV6-6
j_call: TRBJ2-1
d_call: TRBD1
cdr3_nt: TGTGCCAGCAGTTACCTCGGGACAGGGGGTAATGAGCAGTTCTTC
cdr3_aa: CASSYLGTGGNEQFF

clone_size: NA
v_call: TRBV28
j_call: TRBJ1-1
d_call: NA
cdr3_nt: TGTGCCAGCGAGCAGGGGCAGACTGAAGCTTTCTTT
cdr3_aa: CASEQGQTEAFF

clone_size: NA
v_call: TRBV6-5
j_call: TRBJ2-3
d_call: NA
cdr3_nt: TGTGCCAGCAGAGACGACCATCCGGGGGATACGCAGTATTTT
cdr3_aa: CASRDDHPGDTQYF

clone_size: NA
v_call: TRBV15
j_call: TRBJ2-5
d_call: NA
cdr3_nt: TGTGCCACCAGCAGAGAGGTGGGGGGCCCAGAGACCCAGTACTTC
cdr3_aa: CATSREVGGPETQYF

clone_size: NA
v_call: TRBV5-4
j_call: TRBJ1-4
d_call: NA
cdr3_nt: TGTGCCAGCAGCCCATCGGGTGGGCTAGGAGGTGAAAAACTGTTTTTT
cdr3_aa: CASSPSGGLGGEKLFF

clone_size: NA
v_call: TRBV5-1
j_call: TRBJ2-7
d_call: NA
cdr3_nt: TGCGCCAGCAGCTTGACGGGGGCGAGCGGCTACGAGCAGTACTTC
cdr3_aa: CASSLTGASGYEQYF

clone_size: once
v_call: TRBV5-8
j_call: TRBJ1-5
d_call: NA
cdr3_nt: TGTGCCAGCAGCCGCCGCGGGACAAACCTCAATCAGCCCCAGCATTTT
cdr3_aa: CASSRRGTNLNQPQHF

clone_size: NA
v_call: TRBV6-5
j_call: TRBJ1-3
d_call: TRBD1
cdr3_nt: TGTGCCAGCGCGACAGGGGGCCCTGGAAACACCATATATTTT
cdr3_aa: CASATGGPGNTIYF

clone_size: NA
v_call: TRBV5-4
j_call: TRBJ1-2
d_call: NA
cdr3_nt: TGTGCCAGCAGCTATGACCTTTTTGGCTACACCTTC
cdr3_aa: CASSYDLFGYTF

clone_size: once
v_call: TRBV9
j_call: TRBJ1-2
d_call: NA
cdr3_nt: TGTGCCAGCAGCTCCGAGGGGGTTTATGGCTACACCTTC
cdr3_aa: CASSSEGVYGYTF

clone_size: NA
v_call: TRBV6-5
j_call: TRBJ1-5
d_call: NA
cdr3_nt: TGTGCCAGCAGACAACAGAACAATCAGCCCCAGCATTTT
cdr3_aa: CASRQQNNQPQHF

clone_size: NA
v_call: TRBV6-1
j_call: TRBJ1-4
d_call: TRBD1
cdr3_nt: TGTGCCAGCCTGGGACAGTCTGGCGAAAAACTGTTTTTT
cdr3_aa: CASLGQSGEKLFF

clone_size: NA
v_call: TRBV7-6
j_call: TRBJ2-7
d_call: TRBD2
cdr3_nt: TGTGCCAGGGCCGAGCGGGAGTGGTACGAGCAGTACTTC
cdr3_aa: CARAEREWYEQYF

clone_size: few
v_call: TRBV25-1
j_call: TRBJ2-5
d_call: TRBD1
cdr3_nt: TGTGCCAGCATGCGGGGACAGGGTTGGCAAGAGACCCAGTACTTC
cdr3_aa: CASMRGQGWQETQYF

clone_size: NA
v_call: TRBV2
j_call: TRBJ2-7
d_call: TRBD1
cdr3_nt: TGTGCCTCAACCGACAGGGTGGTTGGCGAGCAGTACTTC
cdr3_aa: CASTDRVVGEQYF

clone_size: NA
v_call: TRBV18
j_call: TRBJ2-2
d_call: NA
cdr3_nt: TGTGCCAGCTCACCGAACAGCCCCTCTGCAAGGGAGTTGACCGGGGAGCTGTTTTTT
cdr3_aa: CASSPNSPSARELTGELFF

clone_size: NA
v_call: TRBV4-1
j_call: TRBJ1-5
d_call: NA
cdr3_nt: TGCGCCAGCAGCCAAGGAGGGCTGCCGCAGGAGCCCCAGCATTTT
cdr3_aa: CASSQGGLPQEPQHF

clone_size: NA
v_call: TRBV5-1
j_call: TRBJ1-6
d_call: NA
cdr3_nt: TGCGCCAGCAGCTCGGACAGTTCTTTTTCACCCCTCCACTTT
cdr3_aa: CASSSDSSFSPLHF

clone_size: NA
v_call: TRBV10-1
j_call: TRBJ2-7
d_call: TRBD1
cdr3_nt: TGCGCCAGCAGGCTGGACAGGGGTAAAGGGAAGTGCGAGCAGTACTTC
cdr3_aa: CASRLDRGKGKCEQYF

clone_size: NA
v_call: TRBV28
j_call: TRBJ2-4
d_call: TRBD1
cdr3_nt: TGTGCCAGCAGTCGAGACAGGGTGACCAAAAACATTCAGTACTTC
cdr3_aa: CASSRDRVTKNIQYF

clone_size: NA
v_call: TRBV7-2
j_call: TRBJ2-1
d_call: NA
cdr3_nt: TGTGCCAGCACGGCCCGGGATGAGCAGTTCTTC
cdr3_aa: CASTARDEQFF

clone_size: NA
v_call: TRBV5-1
j_call: TRBJ1-1
d_call: NA
cdr3_nt: TGCGCCAGCAGCTTAGGACCGGGGCGTGAAGCTTTCTTT
cdr3_aa: CASSLGPGREAFF

clone_size: NA
v_call: TRBV7-9
j_call: TRBJ2-3
d_call: TRBD2
cdr3_nt: TGTGCCAGCAGCTATCTAGCGGGAGGGCTTGATACGCAGTATTTT
cdr3_aa: CASSYLAGGLDTQYF

clone_size: NA
v_call: TRBV4-1
j_call: TRBJ1-4
d_call: NA
cdr3_nt: TGCGCCAGCAGCCAAGATTCCGCCGCCTTTGATGAAAAACTGTTTTTT
cdr3_aa: CASSQDSAAFDEKLFF

clone_size: NA
v_call: TRBV9
j_call: TRBJ2-7
d_call: NA
cdr3_nt: TGTGCCAGCAGCACCGTTTCGGACGAGGACTTC
cdr3_aa: CASSTVSDEDF

clone_size: NA
v_call: TRBV30
j_call: TRBJ1-1
d_call: NA
cdr3_nt: TGTGCCTGGAGTGTACGGCAGGGGTGGACTGAAGCTTTCTTT
cdr3_aa: CAWSVRQGWTEAFF

clone_size: NA
v_call: TRBV6-6
j_call: TRBJ1-6
d_call: TRBD1
cdr3_nt: TGTGCCAGCAGTTACACCCCGGGACAGTCGAATTCACCCCTCCACTTT
cdr3_aa: CASSYTPGQSNSPLHF

clone_size: NA
v_call: TRBV6-5
j_call: TRBJ2-7
d_call: TRBD2
cdr3_nt: TGTGCCAGCAAGAGGGAGGGCGGGGACGAGCAGTACTTC
cdr3_aa: CASKREGGDEQYF

clone_size: NA
v_call: TRBV7-2
j_call: TRBJ2-5
d_call: TRBD2
cdr3_nt: TGTGCCAGCAGCCCTAGCGGGAGGCCCACCTCGGGGGAGACCCAGTACTTC
cdr3_aa: CASSPSGRPTSGETQYF

clone_size: NA
v_call: TRBV6-5
j_call: TRBJ2-7
d_call: TRBD1
cdr3_nt: TGTGCCAGCAGTTACTCGACTGGGACAGGGGGTAGGGAGCAGTACTTC
cdr3_aa: CASSYSTGTGGREQYF

clone_size: NA
v_call: TRBV6-5
j_call: TRBJ2-3
d_call: TRBD2
cdr3_nt: TGTGCCAGCAGCCGATGGACTAGCGGCACAGATACGCAGTATTTT
cdr3_aa: CASSRWTSGTDTQYF

clone_size: NA
v_call: TRBV5-1
j_call: TRBJ2-3
d_call: TRBD2
cdr3_nt: TGCGCCAGCAGCCCTGTAGCGGGGAACACAGATACGCAGTATTTT
cdr3_aa: CASSPVAGNTDTQYF

clone_size: NA
v_call: TRBV7-6
j_call: TRBJ2-2
d_call: TRBD1
cdr3_nt: TGTGCCAGCAGCTCGACAGGGTTGAACACCGGGGAGCTGTTTTTT
cdr3_aa: CASSSTGLNTGELFF

clone_size: NA
v_call: TRBV18
j_call: TRBJ1-1
d_call: NA
cdr3_nt: TGTGCCAGCTCACCACCAAGGACAGACAACACTGAAGCTTTCTTT
cdr3_aa: CASSPPRTDNTEAFF

clone_size: NA
v_call: TRBV6-1
j_call: TRBJ1-6
d_call: TRBD1
cdr3_nt: TGTGCCAGCTCCCCCTGGGACAGCGATAATTCACCCCTCCACTTT
cdr3_aa: CASSPWDSDNSPLHF

clone_size: NA
v_call: TRBV7-9
j_call: TRBJ1-1
d_call: NA
cdr3_nt: TGTGCCAGCAGCTTAGGGGCCCAGAACACTGAAGCTTTCTTT
cdr3_aa: CASSLGAQNTEAFF

clone_size: NA
v_call: TRBV10-3
j_call: TRBJ2-4
d_call: NA
cdr3_nt: TGTGCCATCAGTGAGGGGACAGCCAAAAACATTCAGTACTTC
cdr3_aa: CAISEGTAKNIQYF

clone_size: NA
v_call: TRBV5-1
j_call: TRBJ2-7
d_call: NA
cdr3_nt: TGCGCCAGCAGCTTAATGGGGTCCTACGAGCAGTACTTC
cdr3_aa: CASSLMGSYEQYF

clone_size: once
v_call: TRBV5-1
j_call: TRBJ2-2
d_call: NA
cdr3_nt: TGCGCCAGCAGCTTGGAGGCAGGGGAGGCCGGGGAGCTGTTTTTT
cdr3_aa: CASSLEAGEAGELFF

clone_size: NA
v_call: TRBV6-1
j_call: TRBJ2-2
d_call: TRBD1
cdr3_nt: TGTGCCGGAACAGGGGCGGCCGGGGAGCTGTTTTTT
cdr3_aa: CAGTGAAGELFF

clone_size: NA
v_call: TRBV10-1
j_call: TRBJ2-3
d_call: NA
cdr3_nt: TGCGCCAGCAGATCCGGGATGATCGGGTATTTT
cdr3_aa: CASRSGMIGYF

clone_size: NA
v_call: TRBV30
j_call: TRBJ1-4
d_call: TRBD1
cdr3_nt: TGTGCCTGGAGTGTTTGGGGACAGGGGATAGTTAATGAAAAACTGTTTTTT
cdr3_aa: CAWSVWGQGIVNEKLFF

clone_size: NA
v_call: TRBV7-9
j_call: TRBJ1-2
d_call: TRBD1
cdr3_nt: TGTGCCAGCAGCGCGGGATTTCAGGGGGATGGCTACACCTTC
cdr3_aa: CASSAGFQGDGYTF

clone_size: NA
v_call: TRBV7-9
j_call: TRBJ2-7
d_call: NA
cdr3_nt: TGTGCCAGCGTTGAAGGGAGGGGGTACGAGCAGTACTTC
cdr3_aa: CASVEGRGYEQYF

clone_size: NA
v_call: TRBV9
j_call: TRBJ2-3
d_call: NA
cdr3_nt: TGTGCCAGCAGCGTAATGGATAGCCCTGCTACGCAGTATTTT
cdr3_aa: CASSVMDSPATQYF

clone_size: NA
v_call: TRBV5-4
j_call: TRBJ2-5
d_call: NA
cdr3_nt: TGTGCCAGCAGCCACCAAGAGACCCAGTACTTC
cdr3_aa: CASSHQETQYF

clone_size: NA
v_call: TRBV6-5
j_call: TRBJ1-6
d_call: NA
cdr3_nt: TGTGCCAGCAGTTACCCGCAGTTAAATTCACCCCTCCACTTT
cdr3_aa: CASSYPQLNSPLHF

clone_size: NA
v_call: TRBV9
j_call: TRBJ2-3
d_call: NA
cdr3_nt: TGTGCCAGCAGCCCCAGCACGGTTAGCACAGATACGCAGTATTTT
cdr3_aa: CASSPSTVSTDTQYF

clone_size: NA
v_call: TRBV6-1
j_call: TRBJ2-7
d_call: TRBD1
cdr3_nt: TGTGCCAGCAGTGCTATCGGGACAGCCTCCTACGAGCAGTACTTC
cdr3_aa: CASSAIGTASYEQYF

clone_size: NA
v_call: TRBV30
j_call: TRBJ1-5
d_call: NA
cdr3_nt: TGTGCCTGGAGTGTAAGTCCGGGGCAGCCCCAGCATTTT
cdr3_aa: CAWSVSPGQPQHF

clone_size: NA
v_call: TRBV30
j_call: TRBJ1-5
d_call: NA
cdr3_nt: TGTGCCTGGAGTCAACCTGGGACACCTAATCAGCCCCAGCATTTT
cdr3_aa: CAWSQPGTPNQPQHF

clone_size: NA
v_call: TRBV5-1
j_call: TRBJ2-1
d_call: TRBD2
cdr3_nt: TGCGCCAGCAGCTTGCAGGCTAGCGGGAGCCACAATGAGCAGTTCTTC
cdr3_aa: CASSLQASGSHNEQFF

clone_size: NA
v_call: TRBV2
j_call: TRBJ2-5
d_call: NA
cdr3_nt: TGTGCCAGCAGTGAATCATTAGTCCAGGGGATAGAGACCCAGTACTTC
cdr3_aa: CASSESLVQGIETQYF

clone_size: NA
v_call: TRBV7-3
j_call: TRBJ1-1
d_call: NA
cdr3_nt: TGTGCCAGCAGCCGCCCCCGGACGGAACCCATGAACACTGAAGCTTTCTTT
cdr3_aa: CASSRPRTEPMNTEAFF

clone_size: NA
v_call: TRBV7-2
j_call: TRBJ2-1
d_call: NA
cdr3_nt: TGTGCCAGCAGCCAGACGGTATACAATGAGCAGTTCTTC
cdr3_aa: CASSQTVYNEQFF

clone_size: NA
v_call: TRBV30
j_call: TRBJ1-1
d_call: NA
cdr3_nt: TGTGCCTGGAGAACTCAGGGGACCGGGGAAGCTTTCTTT
cdr3_aa: CAWRTQGTGEAFF